The 15 T cell receptor beta chains presented below share a single source sample, sequenced in a study of T cell repertoires in ileal Crohn's disease. Time point defined: proximal margin of the surgical specimen (macroscopically non-inflamed). Produced via immunoSEQ multiplex PCR; TCRdb's table is partial and in-frame only. The sample lists thousands of clones; 70% to 85% were seen once. The sequencing input was ileal tissue. These receptors all stem from an adult with Crohn's disease.

The CDR3 region has the DNA TGTGCCAGCAGGGCCAGAAGGACTAGCGGGAGGATCGGGGAGCAGTACTTC. Protein: CASRARRTSGRIGEQYF. The gene calls are TRBV27 and TRBJ2-7, with TRBD2 matching 14 bases. V was pared by 6 bases and J by 7 bases, with 14 bases of the junction left unmatched. This CDR3 is 17 amino acids long. CDR1 is MNHEY and CDR2 is SMNVEV in the germline V gene (reference sequence).

This chain joins TRBV6-5 and TRBJ1-2, with 7 bases matching TRBD1. Looked up from germline, CDR1 is MNHEY and CDR2 is SVGAGI. The CDR3 loop spans 12 amino acids. J gave up 8 bases and V 4 bases, and 4 bases lay outside the gene matches. The CDR3 sequence: CASSSGGEGYTF. The DNA for the CDR3 is TGTGCCAGCAGTTCAGGGGGGGAAGGCTACACCTTC.

The chain combines TRBV9 with TRBJ2-1; D is perhaps TRBD2 (5 bases). The CDR3 contains 14 residues. CDR1 is SGDLS, CDR2 YYNGEE, per germline. The germline V and J ends were trimmed by 0 bases and 5 bases, with 9 bases remaining between them. DNA for the CDR3: TGTGCCAGCAGCGTAGCCGGGAATGACAATGAGCAGTTCTTC. It encodes CASSVAGNDNEQFF.

The chain combines TRBV6-6 with TRBJ2-2, with TRBD2 identical over 8 bases. This CDR3 is 16 amino acids long. The trim removed 5 bases at V and 3 bases at J, leaving 8 bases unmatched. The germline V gene has CDR1 MNHNY and CDR2 SVGAGI (reference sequence). In DNA form, the CDR3 reads TGTGCCAGCAGTCAGGTTGCGGGGGGATACACCGGGGAGCTGTTTTTT. It is translated as CASSQVAGGYTGELFF.

The chain joins TRBV7-3 to TRBJ1-1; maybe TRBD1 (6 bases). Trimming stripped 4 bases from V and 5 bases from J, with 14 bases between. Germline CDR1 and CDR2: SGHTA and FQGTGA. This CDR3 contains 14 residues. CDR3 residues: CASSSGEVGTEAFF. CDR3 coding DNA: TGTGCCAGCAGCTCAGGGGAGGTGGGTACTGAAGCTTTCTTT.

The rearrangement links TRBV11-2 to TRBJ1-1; the match to TRBD1 covers 9 bases. V gave up 4 bases and J gave up 2 bases; unmatched junction bases: 5. Germline CDR1 is SGHAT and CDR2 is FQNNGV. The CDR3 loop spans 15 amino acids. CDR3 DNA sequence: TGTGCCAGCAGCTCCGGACAGGGGCGTAACACTGAAGCTTTCTTT. Its protein is CASSSGQGRNTEAFF.

This chain connects TRBV5-1 to TRBJ1-2; D unclear. Germline V gives CDR1 SGHRS, CDR2 YFSETQ. The length of the CDR3 is 13 residues. Trimming took 4 bases from V and 4 from J, leaving 11 bases between them. The CDR3 sequence: CASSGESLYGYTF. The CDR3 DNA follows: TGCGCCAGCAGCGGCGAGTCCCTCTATGGCTACACCTTC. Using reference TRBV5-1 and TRBJ1-2 for the parts outside the CDR3, the full variable domain is KAGVTQTPRYLIKTRGQQVTLSCSPISGHRSVSWYQQTPGQGLQFLFEYFSETQRNKGNFPGRFSGRQFSNSRSEMNVSTLELGDSALYLCASSGESLYGYTFGSGTRLTVV.

The chain links TRBV6-1 to TRBJ1-5, with D perhaps TRBD1 (6 bases). Germline V gives CDR1 MNHNS, CDR2 SASEGT. Trimming shortened V by 7 bases and J by 5 bases, and 15 bases separated the two germline ends. The CDR3 loop spans 14 amino acids. The CDR3 nucleotides read TGTGCCAGCATCCCTAAAACAGGGTATCAGCCCCAGCATTTT. It codes for CASIPKTGYQPQHF.

This clone is labeled as medium-sized. The gene calls are TRBV11-2 and TRBJ2-1, with D uncertain. This CDR3 has 15 residues. Trimming removed 4 bases from V and 5 bases from J, with 15 bases in between. CDR1 is SGHAT and CDR2 is FQNNGV in the germline V gene. The CDR3 loop reads CASSSDWGLDNEQFF. The CDR3 bases are TGTGCCAGCAGCTCCGACTGGGGATTGGACAATGAGCAGTTCTTC.

The V and J genes are TRBV7-2 and TRBJ2-6, with D tentatively TRBD2 (6 bases). Germline CDR1 is SGHTA and CDR2 is FQGNSA. The CDR3 length is 16 residues. Deletions cut 0 bases from V and 2 bases from J, with 8 bases between. CDR3 in DNA: TGTGCCAGCAGCTTAGCGCGCGGGACTGGGGCCAACGTCCTGACTTTC. This sequence encodes CASSLARGTGANVLTF. Supplemented by reference TRBV7-2 and TRBJ2-6, the full variable domain reads GAGVSQSPSNKVTEKGKDVELRCDPISGHTALYWYRQSLGQGLEFLIYFQGNSAPDKSGLPSDRFSAERTGGSVSTLTIQRTQQEDSAVYLCASSLARGTGANVLTFGAGSRLTVL.

This chain connects TRBV6-1 to TRBJ1-1, with 9 bases matching TRBD1. The CDR3 has 15 residues. Per germline, CDR1 MNHNS and CDR2 SASEGT. After removal of 8 bases from V and 0 bases from J, the junction contained 7 bases not matched to a gene. The CDR3, as DNA: TGTGCCAGCGGGACAGGGTTCCGCATGAACACTGAAGCTTTCTTT. It encodes CASGTGFRMNTEAFF.

This chain links TRBV9 with TRBJ2-7; D is unresolved. Germline-derived CDR1 and CDR2 are SGDLS and YYNGEE. With 2 bases removed from V and 0 bases from J, the gap between germline ends came to 15 bases. This CDR3 spans 16 amino acids. The CDR3 DNA reads as TGTGCCAGCAGCGTGGGCGGTGGGCCTCTCTCCTACGAGCAGTACTTC. Translating it yields CASSVGGGPLSYEQYF. The entire variable domain, with the rest obtained from reference TRBV9 and TRBJ2-7, is as follows: DSGVTQTPKHLITATGQRVTLRCSPRSGDLSVYWYQQSLDQGLQFLIQYYNGEERAKGNILERFSAQQFPDLHSELNLSSLELGDSALYFCASSVGGGPLSYEQYFGPGTRLTVT.

This chain links TRBV2 with TRBJ2-7; 14 nucleotides agree with TRBD2. The CDR3 is 18 residues long. J lost 4 bases, V lost 3 bases, and 11 bases had no gene match. From germline, CDR1 is SNHLY and CDR2 FYNNEI. For the CDR3, the DNA is TGTGCCAGCAGTGATAAATCCGGGACTAGCGGGGGAATTTACGAGCAGTACTTC. Translated: CASSDKSGTSGGIYEQYF.

The J gene is TRBJ2-1, the V gene TRBV12-5, with 9 bases matching TRBD2. The CDR3 has 16 amino acids. Germline CDR1 reads LGHNT; CDR2 reads FRNRAP. V shed 7 bases, J shed 4 bases, and the junction held 11 bases outside the gene matches. The DNA of the CDR3 is TGTGCTAGTGCCTATGCCGTGACTAGCGGATACAATGAGCAGTTCTTC. Translation gives CASAYAVTSGYNEQFF.

There are a few counts of this clone. V usage is TRBV27 and J usage is TRBJ2-7, with D perhaps matching TRBD1 or TRBD2 (5 bases each). The CDR3 has 15 amino acids. V lost 0 bases, J lost 7 bases, and 16 bases lay in between. The germline CDR1 and CDR2 sequences are MNHEY and SMNVEV (reference sequence). The CDR3 region is CASSLSGTLRKEQYF. Here the CDR3 DNA reads TGTGCCAGCAGTTTATCCGGGACCCTAAGGAAGGAGCAGTACTTC.